The 32 T cell receptor beta chains listed next were all sequenced from one sample in a study of shared clonotypes between healthy human individuals. TCRdb's table, derived via immunoSEQ multiplex PCR, lists solely in-frame clones and lacks some. Counted here are 900,000 to 1,200,000 clones, around three quarters occurring once; the ten biggest clones make up 0.5% to 0.65%. The specimen was memory CD4+ T cells from PBMCs. Subset in this sample: CD45RA-negative fraction. Receptor source: a young man in good health. Some clones in this sample may be carry-over from other donors' samples.

The chain combines TRBV4-3 with TRBJ2-1; 7 bases align to TRBD2. The junction had 10 bases not matched to a gene; V was cut back by 1 base and J by 10 bases. The V gene's germline CDR1 is LGHNA and CDR2 YSLEER. This CDR3 contains 15 residues. For the CDR3, the DNA is TGCGCCAGCAGCCAAGTCTGGGCGGGAGTAGGAGAGCAGTTCTTC. This codes for CASSQVWAGVGEQFF.

V gene TRBV5-6 combines with J gene TRBJ2-3, with D possibly being TRBD1 (6 bases). This CDR3 has 15 amino acids. Germline V gene lookup returns CDR1 SGHDT and CDR2 YYEEEE. Trimming pared 4 bases from V and 0 bases from J, leaving 12 bases between. This CDR3 reads CASSPQGPSTDTQYF. CDR3 in DNA: TGTGCCAGCAGCCCACAGGGTCCCAGCACAGATACGCAGTATTTT.

This clone was recorded once. The genes are TRBV7-2 and TRBJ1-5; D uncertain. V was shortened by 5 bases and J by 1 base, with 18 bases between the two germline ends. The CDR3 spans 17 residues. Germline values: CDR1 SGHTA, CDR2 FQGNSA. CDR3 in DNA: TGTGCCAGCAGCCGGGCTTCCGGGCAGTTCAGCAATCAGCCCCAGCATTTT. Residues: CASSRASGQFSNQPQHF.

Comments on this clone: This specimen includes other DNA sequences encoding the same CDR3. CDR3 amino acids: CASSLAGAGEQYF. CDR3 nucleotides: TGTGCCAGCAGCTTAGCAGGGGCGGGGGAGCAGTACTTC. The rearrangement links TRBV11-3 to TRBJ2-7; the D gene could be TRBD1 or TRBD2 (6 bases each). In germline, CDR1 is SGHNT, CDR2 YENEEA. The CDR3 extends over 13 amino acids. V lost 1 base and J lost 7, with 11 bases in between.

The CDR3 region is CASSPWTGNTIYF. The CDR3 DNA reads TGTGCCAGCAGCCCTTGGACAGGAAACACCATATATTTT. This chain joins TRBV7-2 and TRBJ1-3, with a possible D match to TRBD1 (5 bases). The V gene lost 5 bases and the J gene lost 4 bases, with 9 bases spanning the gap. The CDR3 contains 13 residues. Germline V lookup: CDR1 SGHTA, CDR2 FQGNSA.

V and J are TRBV29-1 and TRBJ2-5, with D hard to call. Trimming took 5 bases from V and 5 from J, leaving 12 bases between them. The CDR3 length is 12 residues. Per the germline V gene, CDR1 is SQVTM and CDR2 is ANQGSEA. The CDR3 DNA reads as TGCAGCGTTCTTACCCCTTATGAGACCCAGTACTTC. Protein: CSVLTPYETQYF.

This clone was detected many times. CDR3 in DNA: TGTGCCAGCAGTGGGAGTGGGAGTGAAGCTTTCTTT. Translation gives CASSGSGSEAFF. The rearrangement joins TRBV2 to TRBJ1-1; D is unresolved. The CDR3 is made up of 12 amino acids. Germline V gives CDR1 SNHLY, CDR2 FYNNEI. The germline V and J ends were trimmed by 4 bases and 7 bases, with 10 bases remaining between them.

The V call is TRBV27, the J call TRBJ1-4; D call uncertain. V was cut by 6 bases and J by 4 bases, with 21 bases left in between. Germline CDR1 is MNHEY and CDR2 is SMNVEV (reference sequence). The CDR3 runs 17 residues. CDR3 nucleotide sequence: TGTGCCAGCAGATCCACAGAAGTTAACCTTTTTAATGAAAAACTGTTTTTT. Translated: CASRSTEVNLFNEKLFF.

The chain employs TRBV5-1 and TRBJ1-1; unclear D gene. The CDR3 has 16 residues. Looked up from germline, CDR1 is SGHRS and CDR2 is YFSETQ. V gave up 0 bases and J gave up 2 bases, with 14 bases separating them. DNA for the CDR3: TGCGCCAGCAGCTTGGGTGCAGGACCCCTTAACACTGAAGCTTTCTTT. It is translated as CASSLGAGPLNTEAFF. The variable domain in full, with the rest retrieved from reference TRBV5-1 and TRBJ1-1, is KAGVTQTPRYLIKTRGQQVTLSCSPISGHRSVSWYQQTPGQGLQFLFEYFSETQRNKGNFPGRFSGRQFSNSRSEMNVSTLELGDSALYLCASSLGAGPLNTEAFFGQGTRLTVV.

This sequence joins TRBV29-1 and TRBJ2-3; no clear D. Germline CDR1 reads SQVTM; CDR2 reads ANQGSEA. Trimming shortened V by 7 bases and J by 0 bases, and 17 bases separated the two germline ends. The CDR3 length is 15 residues. CDR3 protein: CSAGWIEPSTDTQYF. As DNA, the CDR3 is TGCAGCGCCGGCTGGATTGAGCCCAGCACAGATACGCAGTATTTT.

J is TRBJ2-3 and V is TRBV7-9; TRBD1 agrees at 8 bases. The germline CDR1 and CDR2 sequences are SEHNR and FQNEAQ (reference sequence). This CDR3 has 16 amino acids. Trimming took 6 bases from V and 3 from J; bases not matched to a gene: 11. The chain's CDR3 is CASRPAGTGKTDTQYF. DNA of the CDR3: TGTGCCAGCAGGCCTGCCGGGACAGGAAAAACAGATACGCAGTATTTT.

V usage is TRBV2 and J usage is TRBJ2-7; 9 bases are shared with TRBD1. Trimming took 5 bases from V and 11 from J; bases not matched to a gene: 7. Looked up from germline, CDR1 is SNHLY and CDR2 is FYNNEI. This CDR3 comprises 12 residues. CDR3 amino acids: CASSQNRDREYF. As DNA, the CDR3 is TGTGCCAGCAGTCAAAACCGGGACAGGGAGTACTTC.

The chain recombines TRBV5-1 with TRBJ2-1; TRBD2 agrees at 8 bases. Trimming took 4 bases from V and 8 from J; bases not matched to a gene: 11. From germline, CDR1 is SGHRS and CDR2 YFSETQ. This CDR3 spans 15 amino acids. The CDR3 reads CASSSTGTSGDEQFF. The CDR3 DNA is TGCGCCAGCAGCAGCACCGGGACTAGTGGCGATGAGCAGTTCTTC.

The chain recombines TRBV29-1 with TRBJ2-7; D call uncertain. V gave up 4 bases and J gave up 3 bases, with 1 base separating them. Germline assignment: CDR1 SQVTM and CDR2 ANQGSEA. The CDR3 has 9 residues. CDR3 sequence: CSVVYEQYF. The DNA of the CDR3 is TGCAGCGTTGTCTACGAGCAGTACTTC.

The CDR3 sequence: CASSDSRAVNEKLFF. The CDR3 DNA reads TGTGCCAGCAGTGATTCCCGCGCCGTTAATGAAAAACTGTTTTTT. The rearrangement links TRBV2 to TRBJ1-4; no definite D call. Germline CDR1 is SNHLY and CDR2 is FYNNEI. The V and J ends lost 3 bases and 4 bases respectively, with 12 bases between them. CDR3 length: 15 residues.

The chain joins TRBV9 to TRBJ2-1, with D perhaps assigned TRBD1 or TRBD2 (5 bases each). Trimming pared 2 bases from V and 8 bases from J, leaving 20 bases between. CDR3 length: 16 residues. Germline-derived CDR1 and CDR2 are SGDLS and YYNGEE. The CDR3 region is CASSVPNPGGEDEQFF. The CDR3 DNA reads as TGTGCCAGCAGCGTCCCCAACCCTGGGGGTGAGGATGAGCAGTTCTTC.

The chain joins TRBV6-5 to TRBJ1-2; D gene unclear. Germline CDR1 reads MNHEY; CDR2 reads SVGAGI. V was trimmed by 7 bases and J by 7 bases, leaving 13 bases between them. This CDR3 has 12 residues. The CDR3 here is CASTPGAGGYTF. Written as DNA, the CDR3 is TGTGCCAGCACCCCAGGAGCGGGTGGCTACACCTTC.

In its sample, this clone was seen many times. V gene TRBV11-3 combines with J gene TRBJ1-2; D is unresolved. V lost 1 base and J lost 0, with 6 bases in between. Germline CDR1 SGHNT, CDR2 YENEEA. The length of the CDR3 is 14 residues. CDR3 residues: CASSLVGPNYGYTF. CDR3 in DNA: TGTGCCAGCAGCTTAGTTGGTCCTAACTATGGCTACACCTTC.

V is TRBV7-3 and J is TRBJ2-1; TRBD2 agrees at 11 bases. From germline, CDR1 is SGHTA and CDR2 FQGTGA. The CDR3 contains 13 residues. J gave up 13 bases and V 5 bases, and 7 bases lay outside the gene matches. CDR3 region: CASSPFTSGSQFF. The CDR3 DNA is TGTGCCAGCAGCCCGTTCACTAGCGGGAGTCAGTTCTTC.

V usage is TRBV27 and J usage is TRBJ1-2, with TRBD1 identical over 9 bases. The CDR3 runs 15 residues. CDR1 is MNHEY and CDR2 is SMNVEV in the germline V gene (reference sequence). The junction had 8 bases not matched to a gene; V was cut back by 5 bases and J by 4 bases. As DNA, the CDR3 is TGTGCCAGCAGTACTAGGACAGGGGCGGGCTATGGCTACACCTTC. Its protein is CASSTRTGAGYGYTF.

The chain employs TRBV29-1 and TRBJ1-1; no clear D gene. Trimming took 3 bases from V and 3 from J, leaving 8 bases between them. Germline V gives CDR1 SQVTM, CDR2 ANQGSEA. The CDR3 loop spans 12 amino acids. The CDR3 DNA follows: TGCAGCGTTGACGGTCTGTACACTGAAGCTTTCTTT. This sequence encodes CSVDGLYTEAFF.

V gene TRBV6-1 combines with J gene TRBJ2-7; the D gene is possibly TRBD1 (6 bases). The germline V gene has CDR1 MNHNS and CDR2 SASEGT. Trimming took 6 bases from V and 0 from J, leaving 15 bases between them. CDR3 size: 15 residues. CDR3 residues: CASRGGPRSSYEQYF. Written as DNA, the CDR3 is TGTGCCAGCAGAGGGGGACCAAGATCCTCCTACGAGCAGTACTTC.

The chain recombines TRBV23-1 with TRBJ1-2, with D uncertain. TRBV23-1 is flagged as an ORF with uncertain function. The CDR3 length is 11 residues. V shed 5 bases and J shed 4 bases, with 5 bases lying between them. The CDR3 DNA follows: TGCGCCAGCAGTAAGGCCTATGGCTACACCTTC. Translated: CASSKAYGYTF.

This clone was counted only a few times. The chain links TRBV7-9 to TRBJ2-5; D is ambiguous. V was pared by 5 bases and J by 1 base, with 14 bases between. The CDR3 length is 15 residues. Germline V gene lookup returns CDR1 SEHNR and CDR2 FQNEAQ (reference sequence). CDR3 loop: CASSTMGLFQETQYF. The CDR3 DNA is TGTGCCAGCAGCACGATGGGTCTCTTCCAAGAGACCCAGTACTTC.

This chain links TRBV9 with TRBJ2-2; D is undetermined. Germline CDR1 SGDLS, CDR2 YYNGEE. V lost 0 bases and J 4 bases, leaving 7 bases between the germline ends. The CDR3 length is 14 residues. CDR3 region: CASSVGWSTGELFF. For the CDR3, the DNA is TGTGCCAGCAGCGTAGGATGGAGCACCGGGGAGCTGTTTTTT.

V gene TRBV2 combines with J gene TRBJ2-5; possible D gene TRBD1, 7 bases. Trimming removed 6 bases from V and 1 base from J, with 15 bases in between. CDR3 length: 15 residues. Germline loops: CDR1 SNHLY, CDR2 FYNNEI. The DNA of the CDR3 is TGTGCCAGCAGCCCCGGGGGACAGTCCCAAGAGACCCAGTACTTC. This encodes CASSPGGQSQETQYF. Drawing the rest from reference TRBV2 and TRBJ2-5, the complete variable domain is EPEVTQTPSHQVTQMGQEVILRCVPISNHLYFYWYRQILGQKVEFLVSFYNNEISEKSEIFDDQFSVERPDGSNFTLKIRSTKLEDSAMYFCASSPGGQSQETQYFGPGTRLLVL.

J is TRBJ2-1 and V is TRBV9, with 7 positions matching TRBD2. J lost 2 bases, V lost 0 bases, and 5 bases had no gene match. This CDR3 is 16 amino acids long. Germline CDR1 SGDLS, CDR2 YYNGEE. CDR3 sequence (DNA): TGTGCCAGCAGCGTAGGTCTAGCGGCAACCTACAATGAGCAGTTCTTC. It yields the protein CASSVGLAATYNEQFF.

CDR3 in amino acids: CASSMEISSTDTQYF. The CDR3, as DNA: TGTGCCAGCAGCATGGAGATTAGTAGCACAGATACGCAGTATTTT. The V and J genes are TRBV5-4 and TRBJ2-3; D unclear. This CDR3 spans 15 amino acids. The germline V gene has CDR1 SGHNT and CDR2 YYREEE (reference sequence). The V end lost 4 bases, the J end lost 0 bases, and 12 bases lay between the germline ends.

This chain connects TRBV30 to TRBJ1-4; the match to TRBD1 covers 9 bases. The CDR3 is made up of 14 amino acids. After removal of 2 bases from V and 6 bases from J, the junction contained 4 bases not matched to a gene. Per germline, CDR1 GTSNPN and CDR2 SVGIG (reference sequence). This chain's CDR3 is CAWSRTGVYEKLFF. The CDR3, as DNA: TGTGCCTGGAGTCGGACAGGGGTGTATGAAAAACTGTTTTTT.

As regards this clone: This may be a read error, as it is one base from a much larger clone. Other nucleotide sequences from this sample produce the same CDR3. This chain uses TRBV7-3 with TRBJ2-1; TRBD2 aligns across 9 bases. V trimming: 2 bases; J trimming: 4 bases; junction bases outside the gene matches: 3. This CDR3 has 15 residues. The germline V gene has CDR1 SGHTA and CDR2 FQGTGA. The CDR3 DNA sequence: TGTGCCAGCAGCTTAGGGCTAGCGGGGTACAATGAGCAGTTCTTC. This sequence encodes CASSLGLAGYNEQFF.

This clone was counted once. The genes are TRBV9 and TRBJ2-1; no firm D call. Germline-derived CDR1 and CDR2 are SGDLS and YYNGEE. This CDR3 has 15 amino acids. Trimming took 2 bases from V and 7 from J, leaving 16 bases between them. The CDR3 coding sequence is TGTGCCAGCAGCGTCCAGGCCCACCCCGGGAATGAGCAGTTCTTC. The encoded protein is CASSVQAHPGNEQFF.

The J gene is TRBJ1-2, the V gene TRBV5-1; 9 positions match TRBD1. J gave up 6 bases and V 0 bases, and 3 bases lay outside the gene matches. The CDR3 extends over 14 amino acids. CDR1 is SGHRS and CDR2 is YFSETQ in the germline V gene. The CDR3 DNA sequence: TGCGCCAGCAGCTTGGGGACAGGGGCAAATGGCTACACCTTC. This encodes CASSLGTGANGYTF.